What follows are 22 T cell receptor beta chains derived from one specimen sequenced in a study of T-cell memory formation after mild COVID-19. TCRdb called the 5' RACE reads again in MiXCR, with one record for every CDR3 protein. The sample lists around 510,000 distinct CDR3 sequences; about 20% were seen once. Sequenced input: PBMCs or a T cell subset sorted from them (not recorded which). The receptors come from an adult woman who had mild COVID-19 (a few samples of this study predate the infection). Cell type and time point are not known.

This clonotype showed up just a few times. The chain uses TRBV12-3 or TRBV12-4 and TRBJ1-2; TRBD1 matches at 7 bases. V trimming: 6 bases; J trimming: 4 bases; junction bases outside the gene matches: 11. The CDR3 contains 15 residues. The CDR3 nucleotides are TGTGCCAGCAGCGCGAGGACAGGCGTCACCTATGGCTACACCTTC. It yields the protein CASSARTGVTYGYTF.

CDR3 loop: CASSFSTGQSSYEQYF. The CDR3 DNA is TGTGCCAGCAGCTTTTCTACCGGGCAGAGCTCCTACGAGCAGTACTTC. The chain joins TRBV7-9 to TRBJ2-7; D gene ambiguous. This CDR3 has 16 residues. Trimming took 3 bases from V and 0 from J, leaving 15 bases between them. Germline V CDR1 and CDR2: SEHNR, FQNEAQ (reference sequence).

The chain combines TRBV7-9 with TRBJ1-5; 9 bases are a match to TRBD1. The junction had 4 bases not matched to a gene; V was cut back by 5 bases and J by 5 bases. Germline V gene sequence: CDR1 SEHNR, CDR2 FQNEAQ (reference sequence). CDR3 length equals 14 residues. Here the CDR3 DNA reads TGTGCCAGCAGCCCCGGGACAGGGTATCAGCCCCAGCATTTT. It encodes CASSPGTGYQPQHF. Complete variable domain (other parts from reference TRBV7-9 and TRBJ1-5): DTGVSQNPRHKITKRGQNVTFRCDPISEHNRLYWYRQTLGQGPEFLTYFQNEAQLEKSRLLSDRFSAERPKGSFSTLEIQRTEQGDSAMYLCASSPGTGYQPQHFGDGTRLSIL.

This clonotype appeared a few times. This chain links TRBV12-3 or TRBV12-4 with TRBJ1-5; D remains ambiguous. The CDR3 sequence is 13 residues long. V was trimmed by 5 bases and J by 5 bases, leaving 10 bases between them. The CDR3 loop reads CASSEAEYQPQHF. CDR3 DNA sequence: TGTGCCAGCAGTGAGGCGGAGTATCAGCCCCAGCATTTT.

This clonotype was found a few times. The V and J genes are TRBV9 and TRBJ2-7; no reliable D call. V shed 4 bases and J shed 6 bases, with 14 bases lying between them. The CDR3 consists of 13 residues. Germline CDR1 is SGDLS and CDR2 is YYNGEE. CDR3 amino acids: CASSSLTSSEQYF. The CDR3 DNA reads as TGTGCCAGCAGCTCACTCACGAGTTCCGAGCAGTACTTC.

In this sample, this clonotype turned up once. The chain employs TRBV18 and TRBJ2-2, with 8 nucleotides matching TRBD1. Germline CDR1 and CDR2: KGHSH and LQKENI. V shed 2 bases, J shed 6 bases, and the junction held 8 bases outside the gene matches. The CDR3 is 16 amino acids. The CDR3 loop reads CASSPSSTGVAGELFF. In DNA form, the CDR3 reads TGTGCCAGCTCACCAAGTTCGACAGGGGTGGCCGGGGAGCTGTTTTTT.

The chain has TRBV5-1 and TRBJ2-7; D is perhaps TRBD2 (5 bases). In germline, CDR1 is SGHRS, CDR2 YFSETQ. There are 13 residues in the CDR3. V was pared by 6 bases and J by 0 bases, with 10 bases between. Here the CDR3 reads CASNPGNSYEQYF. The CDR3 coding sequence is TGCGCCAGCAACCCGGGGAACTCCTACGAGCAGTACTTC.

The chain has TRBV2 and TRBJ1-3, with 7 bases fitting TRBD1. After removal of 8 bases from V and 2 bases from J, the junction contained 12 bases not matched to a gene. From germline, CDR1 is SNHLY and CDR2 FYNNEI. This CDR3 comprises 16 residues. In nucleotides, the CDR3 is TGTGCCAGCGGCGGGACAGCCCCTGAGCCTGGAAACACCATATATTTT. Amino acid sequence: CASGGTAPEPGNTIYF. Combining the CDR3 with reference TRBV2 and TRBJ1-3 gives the whole variable domain EPEVTQTPSHQVTQMGQEVILRCVPISNHLYFYWYRQILGQKVEFLVSFYNNEISEKSEIFDDQFSVERPDGSNFTLKIRSTKLEDSAMYFCASGGTAPEPGNTIYFGEGSWLTVV.

This clonotype was detected a few times. The chain combines TRBV7-2 with TRBJ2-4; tentative D call: TRBD1 (6 bases). Germline V gives CDR1 SGHTA, CDR2 FQGNSA. Trimming shortened V by 3 bases and J by 4 bases, and 7 bases separated the two germline ends. CDR3 length: 13 residues. The CDR3 region is CASSFRGKNIQYF. The DNA of the CDR3 is TGTGCCAGCAGCTTTAGGGGGAAAAACATTCAGTACTTC.

The chain couples TRBV7-9 to TRBJ2-2; no clear D. This CDR3 is 16 amino acids long. V was clipped by 3 bases and J by 6 bases, with 17 bases between them. In germline, CDR1 is SEHNR, CDR2 FQNEAQ (reference sequence). CDR3 sequence: CASSLTHTVAPGELFF. The CDR3 nucleotides read TGTGCCAGCAGCTTGACACACACGGTGGCCCCCGGGGAGCTGTTTTTT.

At least ten counts were recorded for this clonotype. The chain couples TRBV5-1 to TRBJ2-7; 10 nucleotides line up with TRBD2. The length of the CDR3 is 15 residues. V was clipped by 2 bases and J by 0 bases; unmatched bases: 2. Germline V gene data show CDR1 as SGHRS and CDR2 as YFSETQ. The CDR3 nucleotides are TGCGCCAGCAGCTTCGGGACTAGCGTCTCCTACGAGCAGTACTTC. Amino acids: CASSFGTSVSYEQYF.

The chain has TRBV5-5 and TRBJ2-1; D remains unclear. Trimming took off 0 bases at V and 4 bases at J, with 20 bases between the two ends. Germline lookup yields CDR1 SGHKS and CDR2 YYEKEE (reference sequence). The length of the CDR3 is 18 residues. CDR3 DNA: TGTGCCAGCAGCTTGGCTCAGATGCTTCGTCGAATATACAATGAGCAGTTCTTC. As protein: CASSLAQMLRRIYNEQFF.

Only a few counts were recorded for this clonotype. The chain has TRBV5-1 and TRBJ1-6; D not certain. V was pared by 0 bases and J by 0 bases, with 13 bases between. Germline loops: CDR1 SGHRS, CDR2 YFSETQ. This CDR3 comprises 18 residues. CDR3 amino acids: CASSLASTSSSYNSPLHF. As DNA, the CDR3 is TGCGCCAGCAGCTTGGCCAGTACCTCCAGCTCCTATAATTCACCCCTCCACTTT. The full variable domain, completed using reference TRBV5-1 and TRBJ1-6, is KAGVTQTPRYLIKTRGQQVTLSCSPISGHRSVSWYQQTPGQGLQFLFEYFSETQRNKGNFPGRFSGRQFSNSRSEMNVSTLELGDSALYLCASSLASTSSSYNSPLHFGNGTRLTVT.

This clonotype was counted only a few times. The genes are TRBV2 and TRBJ1-2; possibly TRBD1 for D (5 bases). The CDR3 totals 13 residues. Trimming took 7 bases from V and 2 from J, leaving 11 bases between them. The germline V gene has CDR1 SNHLY and CDR2 FYNNEI. CDR3 sequence reads: CASKGVTNYGYTF. For the CDR3, the DNA is TGTGCCAGCAAAGGGGTCACCAACTATGGCTACACCTTC. The full variable domain, with the rest looked up from reference TRBV2 and TRBJ1-2, is EPEVTQTPSHQVTQMGQEVILRCVPISNHLYFYWYRQILGQKVEFLVSFYNNEISEKSEIFDDQFSVERPDGSNFTLKIRSTKLEDSAMYFCASKGVTNYGYTFGSGTRLTVV.

This chain uses TRBV30 with TRBJ2-2, with D possibly TRBD1 on 6 matching bases. This CDR3 spans 12 amino acids. The germline CDR1 and CDR2 sequences are GTSNPN and SVGIG (reference sequence). Trimming removed 3 bases at V and 4 bases at J, with 6 bases between. CDR3 loop: CAWSRGTGELFF. The CDR3 DNA follows: TGTGCCTGGAGCAGGGGCACCGGGGAGCTGTTTTTT.

This chain links TRBV6-1 with TRBJ1-1, with a possible D match to TRBD1 (6 bases). Germline CDR1 and CDR2: MNHNS and SASEGT. V lost 8 bases, J lost 6 bases, and 10 bases lay in between. CDR3 length: 11 amino acids. This CDR3 reads CASQGWSEAFF. CDR3 bases: TGTGCCAGCCAGGGGTGGTCTGAAGCTTTCTTT.

The CDR3 is CASSLKPYSEQYF. Here the CDR3 DNA reads TGTGCCAGCAGCCTTAAGCCTTACTCCGAGCAGTACTTC. The chain couples TRBV5-6 to TRBJ2-7; D uncertain. Trimming took off 4 bases at V and 6 bases at J, with 14 bases between the two ends. The CDR3 loop spans 13 amino acids. Germline V lookup: CDR1 SGHDT, CDR2 YYEEEE.

This clonotype showed up just a few times. The V and J genes are TRBV9 and TRBJ2-3; 11 bases agree with TRBD2. Unmatched junction bases numbered 7, after V lost 0 bases and J lost 10 bases. Germline V CDR1 and CDR2: SGDLS, YYNGEE. CDR3 size: 15 residues. In nucleotides, the CDR3 is TGTGCCAGCAGCGTAGAACTAGCGGGGGTATCTGCGCAGTATTTT. Residues: CASSVELAGVSAQYF.

This sequence joins TRBV18 and TRBJ2-1; TRBD2 might be the D (6 bases). The CDR3 totals 16 residues. Germline-derived CDR1 and CDR2 are KGHSH and LQKENI. V was pared by 2 bases and J by 3 bases, with 14 bases between. The CDR3 bases are TGTGCCAGCTCACCAGTAAAGCAGGGAGGCTACAATGAGCAGTTCTTC. Its protein product is CASSPVKQGGYNEQFF.

This clonotype was picked up a small number of times. This sequence joins TRBV5-1 and TRBJ2-1; tentatively, D is TRBD2 (5 bases). Germline assignment: CDR1 SGHRS and CDR2 YFSETQ. Trimming cost V 2 bases and J 9 bases, with 9 bases left between them. The CDR3 length is 12 residues. The DNA of the CDR3 is TGCGCCAGCAGCTTCGAAGGAGGTGAGCAGTTCTTC. It is translated as CASSFEGGEQFF.

The rearrangement links TRBV12-3 or TRBV12-4 to TRBJ2-3; D gene unclear. CDR3 length equals 12 residues. V lost 11 bases and J 1 base, leaving 10 bases between the germline ends. In DNA, the CDR3 is TGTGCCTTAAGGGCAGGCACAGATACGCAGTATTTT. Its protein is CALRAGTDTQYF.

There are many counts of this clonotype. This chain uses TRBV18 with TRBJ2-7; 9 bases are shared with TRBD1. J was trimmed by 3 bases and V by 4 bases; bases with no gene match: 4. Germline lookup yields CDR1 KGHSH and CDR2 LQKENI. The CDR3 covers 14 residues. The CDR3 nucleotides are TGTGCCAGCTCACATGGGACAGGGCACTACGAGCAGTACTTC. Translation: CASSHGTGHYEQYF.